The 9 T cell receptor beta chains given below trace back to one sample, sequenced in a study of CD8+CD57+ T cells in acquired aplastic anemia. Investigators profiled TCR beta VDJ and CDR3 from genomic DNA template. TCRdb reanalysed the reads using MiXCR and keeps one entry per CDR3 protein. The table includes approximately 160,000 distinct CDR3 sequences, roughly half detected once. All sequencing subjects had displayed CD8+CD57+ cell expansion on flow cytometry. Material for sequencing was sorted CD4+, CD8+, or CD8+CD57+ T cells (not recorded which) from PBMCs. The receptors derive from a human donor with aplastic anemia.

This sequence joins TRBV7-2 and TRBJ1-2, with a possible D match to TRBD1 (5 bases). V lost 3 bases, J lost 4 bases, and 9 bases lay in between. CDR1 and CDR2 from the germline V gene are SGHTA and FQGNSA. The CDR3 has 13 residues. In DNA, the CDR3 is TGTGCCAGCAGCTTCGGGGCTGGCTATGGCTACACCTTC. It codes for CASSFGAGYGYTF.

This clonotype was detected ten times or more. The chain uses TRBV20-1 and TRBJ1-4, with D possibly being TRBD1 (6 bases). The V gene lost 6 bases and the J gene lost 7 bases, with 21 bases spanning the gap. The CDR3 runs to 15 residues. Per germline, CDR1 DFQATT and CDR2 SNEGSKA (reference sequence). Here the CDR3 DNA reads TGCAGTGCACATGGGGGGGCGCCCCCTCTTGAAAAACTGTTTTTT. Its protein is CSAHGGAPPLEKLFF.

This clonotype was counted ten times or more. V gene TRBV11-1 combines with J gene TRBJ2-3; 7 bases are a match to TRBD2. J was trimmed by 1 base and V by 5 bases; bases with no gene match: 9. Germline V gives CDR1 SGHAT, CDR2 FQDESV (reference sequence). The CDR3 is made up of 16 amino acids. The DNA for the CDR3 is TGTGCCAGCAGCCCCCTGTCGGCGGGGGGCACAGATACGCAGTATTTT. Residues: CASSPLSAGGTDTQYF.

This clonotype was seen ten or more times. V gene TRBV9 combines with J gene TRBJ1-6, with D perhaps matching TRBD1 (5 bases). Germline CDR1 and CDR2: SGDLS and YYNGEE. V lost 4 bases, J lost 1 base, and 18 bases lay in between. The CDR3 runs 18 residues. The CDR3: CASSPDLGVRSYNSPLHF. The CDR3 nucleotides read TGTGCCAGCAGCCCCGACCTAGGGGTAAGATCCTATAATTCACCCCTCCACTTT.

The chain couples TRBV4-3 to TRBJ1-6; no definite D call. From germline, CDR1 is LGHNA and CDR2 YSLEER. V shed 0 bases and J shed 7 bases, with 16 bases lying between them. The length of the CDR3 is 17 residues. CDR3 protein: CASSQDSRITSNSPLHF. DNA for the CDR3: TGCGCCAGCAGCCAAGATTCGCGGATTACCTCAAATTCACCCCTCCACTTT.

This clonotype was found many times. This chain links TRBV28 with TRBJ1-5; D gene uncertain. CDR3 size: 13 residues. The V gene's germline CDR1 is MDHEN and CDR2 SYDVKM. V lost 7 bases, J lost 1 base, and 8 bases lay in between. CDR3 nucleotides: TGTGCCAGCAATCTTGGGAGCAATCAGCCCCAGCATTTT. This encodes CASNLGSNQPQHF.

This clonotype was seen at least ten times. This chain joins TRBV7-6 and TRBJ2-2; D assignment may be TRBD1 or TRBD2 (6 bases each). The CDR3 is made up of 16 amino acids. Trimming removed 1 base at V and 4 bases at J, with 13 bases between. Germline V gives CDR1 SGHVS, CDR2 FNYEAQ. This chain's CDR3 is CASSLGGARTTGELFF. As DNA, the CDR3 is TGTGCCAGCAGCTTAGGGGGGGCCCGGACCACCGGGGAGCTGTTTTTT. Variable domain in full (rest from reference TRBV7-6 and TRBJ2-2): GAGVSQSPRYKVTKRGQDVALRCDPISGHVSLYWYRQALGQGPEFLTYFNYEAQQDKSGLPNDRFSAERPEGSISTLTIQRTEQRDSAMYRCASSLGGARTTGELFFGEGSRLTVL.

This clonotype was seen repeatedly, ten times or more. A read error may account for a junction end that differs from germline. V gene TRBV7-8 combines with J gene TRBJ1-5, with a tentative D call TRBD1 (5 bases). The V gene's germline CDR1 is SGHVS and CDR2 FQNEAQ. The CDR3 consists of 17 residues. CDR3 sequence: CASSSYGGATSYQPQHF. The CDR3 DNA reads as TGTGCCAGCAGCTCTTACGGCGGGGCCACTAGCTATCAGCCCCAGCATTTT.

This rearrangement joins TRBV5-4 to TRBJ1-1; TRBD1 aligns across 8 bases. The V segment lost 0 bases and the J segment 0 bases; nucleotides outside the gene matches: 4. Per germline, CDR1 SGHNT and CDR2 YYREEE (reference sequence). The CDR3 runs 16 residues. For the CDR3, the DNA is TGTGCCAGCAGCTTGGGGACAGGGTATATGAACACTGAAGCTTTCTTT. Encoded protein: CASSLGTGYMNTEAFF.